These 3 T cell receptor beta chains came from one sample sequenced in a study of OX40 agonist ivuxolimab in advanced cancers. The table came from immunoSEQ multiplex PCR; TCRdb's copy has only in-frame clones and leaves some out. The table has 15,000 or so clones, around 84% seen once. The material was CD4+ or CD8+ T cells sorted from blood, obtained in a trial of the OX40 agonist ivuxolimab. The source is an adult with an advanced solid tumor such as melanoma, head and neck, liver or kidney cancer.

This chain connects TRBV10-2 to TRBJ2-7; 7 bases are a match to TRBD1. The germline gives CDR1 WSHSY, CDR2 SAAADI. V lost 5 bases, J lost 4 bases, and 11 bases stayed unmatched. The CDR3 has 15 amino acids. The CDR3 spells CASSIRRTGPYEQYF. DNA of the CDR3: TGCGCCAGCAGTATCCGACGGACAGGCCCGTACGAGCAGTACTTC.

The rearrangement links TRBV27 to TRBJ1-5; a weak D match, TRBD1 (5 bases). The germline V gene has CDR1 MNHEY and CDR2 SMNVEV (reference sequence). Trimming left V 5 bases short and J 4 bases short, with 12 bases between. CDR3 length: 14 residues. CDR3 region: CASSQQDTNQPQHF. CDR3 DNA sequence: TGTGCCAGCAGTCAACAGGACACAAATCAGCCCCAGCATTTT.

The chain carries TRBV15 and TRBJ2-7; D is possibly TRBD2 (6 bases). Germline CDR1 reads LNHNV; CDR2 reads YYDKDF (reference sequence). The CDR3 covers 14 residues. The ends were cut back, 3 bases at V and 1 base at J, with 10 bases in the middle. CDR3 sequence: CATSREGSSYEQYF. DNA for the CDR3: TGTGCCACCAGCAGGGAGGGGTCATCCTACGAGCAGTACTTC. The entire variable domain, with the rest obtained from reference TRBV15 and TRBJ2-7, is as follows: DAMVIQNPRYQVTQFGKPVTLSCSQTLNHNVMYWYQQKSSQAPKLLFHYYDKDFNNEADTPDNFQSRRPNTSFCFLDIRSPGLGDTAMYLCATSREGSSYEQYFGPGTRLTVT.